A single sample gave rise to the 24 T cell receptor beta chains below, sequenced in a study of CD8 T cells in Susac syndrome. The authors reverse transcribed roughly 0.5 to 1 ug RNA with random hexamers. TCRdb ran MiXCR on the immunoSEQ multiplex PCR reads and lists one entry per CDR3 protein. The table shows about 130,000 distinct CDR3 sequences, with about 94% occurring only once. The sample was CD4+ T cells from PBMCs. The origin of the receptors is a human donor in good health.

The V gene is TRBV5-1, the J gene TRBJ1-2; TRBD1 might be the D (6 bases). The CDR3 runs to 16 residues. Looked up from germline, CDR1 is SGHRS and CDR2 is YFSETQ. V gave up 4 bases and J gave up 2 bases, with 18 bases separating them. The CDR3 here is CASSPSGTSGNYGYTF. In DNA form, the CDR3 reads TGCGCCAGCAGCCCCTCCGGGACATCTGGGAACTATGGCTACACCTTC. The whole variable domain, remainder taken from reference TRBV5-1 and TRBJ1-2, is KAGVTQTPRYLIKTRGQQVTLSCSPISGHRSVSWYQQTPGQGLQFLFEYFSETQRNKGNFPGRFSGRQFSNSRSEMNVSTLELGDSALYLCASSPSGTSGNYGYTFGSGTRLTVV.

This clonotype was seen a single time. This chain connects TRBV29-1 to TRBJ2-7, with unresolved D. The V gene's germline CDR1 is SQVTM and CDR2 ANQGSEA. V was clipped by 4 bases and J by 1 base, with 8 bases between them. The CDR3 sequence is 12 residues long. CDR3 loop: CSVVDGSYEQYF. The CDR3 coding sequence is TGCAGCGTTGTCGATGGTTCCTACGAGCAGTACTTC.

This rearrangement joins TRBV13 to TRBJ1-2; the D is unclear. The CDR3 is 15 residues long. Per the germline V gene, CDR1 is PRHDT and CDR2 is FYEKMQ (reference sequence). The V end was cut by 5 bases, the J end by 0 bases, with 13 bases between. CDR3: CASSPIGYSNYGYTF. The CDR3 region has the DNA TGTGCCAGCAGCCCGATAGGGTATTCTAACTATGGCTACACCTTC.

The rearrangement uses TRBV5-1 and TRBJ2-7, with D maybe TRBD2 (5 bases). CDR1 and CDR2 (germline): SGHRS, YFSETQ. The CDR3 spans 14 residues. Between the trimmed V and J ends, which lost 2 bases and 0 bases, there was a span of 9 bases. The CDR3: CASSLERNSYEQYF. The CDR3 nucleotides read TGCGCCAGCAGCTTAGAGCGGAACTCCTACGAGCAGTACTTC.

The chain is built from TRBV19 and TRBJ2-1; TRBD2 is a possible D gene (6 bases). Germline V gene sequence: CDR1 LNHDA, CDR2 SQIVND (reference sequence). V was pared by 1 base and J by 5 bases, with 12 bases between. This CDR3 is built from 15 residues. Here the CDR3 reads CASSIGEVRHNEQFF. For the CDR3, the DNA is TGTGCCAGTAGTATAGGGGAGGTTCGGCACAATGAGCAGTTCTTC.

The chain employs TRBV12-3 or TRBV12-4 and TRBJ2-4; D possibly matches TRBD1 or TRBD2 (6 bases each). V was trimmed by 8 bases and J by 0 bases, leaving 20 bases between them. The CDR3 is made up of 17 amino acids. The CDR3 loop is CASSEGVSGLAKNIQYF. The CDR3 nucleotides are TGTGCCAGCTCAGAGGGGGTCAGCGGGCTAGCCAAAAACATTCAGTACTTC.

The rearrangement uses TRBV6-1 and TRBJ2-5, with 14 nucleotides matching TRBD2. With V trimmed by 5 bases and J by 3 bases, 8 bases remained unmatched. The CDR3 spans 17 residues. Germline values: CDR1 MNHNS, CDR2 SASEGT. CDR3 sequence (DNA): TGTGCCAGCAGTAGGACTAGCGGGAGGACCTTCAAAGAGACCCAGTACTTC. Protein sequence: CASSRTSGRTFKETQYF.

The rearrangement links TRBV25-1 to TRBJ2-1; 11 bases align to TRBD2. The V and J ends lost 8 bases and 3 bases, in that order; junction bases with no gene match: 6. CDR3 length: 15 amino acids. Germline assignment: CDR1 MGHDK and CDR2 SYGVNS. The CDR3 reads CASETLAGGYNEQFF. The DNA for the CDR3 is TGTGCCAGCGAAACCCTAGCGGGAGGCTACAATGAGCAGTTCTTC.

In this sample, this clonotype turned up a few times. The chain carries TRBV4-3 and TRBJ2-2; D call uncertain. Germline loops: CDR1 LGHNA, CDR2 YSLEER. This CDR3 contains 15 residues. The ends were cut back, 4 bases at V and 3 bases at J, with 12 bases in the middle. CDR3 amino acids: CASSRQVRYTGELFF. CDR3 DNA: TGCGCCAGCAGCCGTCAAGTCCGTTACACCGGGGAGCTGTTTTTT.

The rearrangement uses TRBV4-3 and TRBJ2-5, with D unclear. Trimming left V 1 base short and J 0 bases short, with 9 bases between. Germline V gene lookup returns CDR1 LGHNA and CDR2 YSLEER. CDR3 length equals 15 residues. The CDR3 DNA sequence: TGCGCCAGCAGCCAAGCCTACGGGTACCAAGAGACCCAGTACTTC. Its translation: CASSQAYGYQETQYF.

This chain links TRBV12-5 with TRBJ1-1; 10 bases fit TRBD1. The CDR3 sequence is 13 residues long. Germline V gives CDR1 LGHNT, CDR2 FRNRAP. With 6 bases clipped from V and 7 bases from J, the junction kept 5 bases outside the gene matches. The CDR3 spells CASGKTGGGEAFF. CDR3 sequence (DNA): TGTGCTAGTGGAAAGACAGGGGGCGGTGAAGCTTTCTTT.

The gene calls are TRBV12-3 or TRBV12-4 and TRBJ2-1; D gene unclear. V lost 2 bases to trimming and J lost 4 bases, with 12 bases between them. There are 15 residues in the CDR3. In DNA form, the CDR3 reads TGTGCCAGCAGTTTAAGCAGAGGTGTATACAATGAGCAGTTCTTC. Residues: CASSLSRGVYNEQFF.

The rearrangement uses TRBV7-9 and TRBJ2-1, with 9 positions matching TRBD1. After removal of 2 bases from V and 6 bases from J, the junction contained 8 bases not matched to a gene. The CDR3 runs to 16 residues. The germline V gene encodes CDR1 SEHNR and CDR2 FQNEAQ (reference sequence). The CDR3 reads CASSLWGDRGVNEQFF. The CDR3 DNA follows: TGTGCCAGCAGCTTATGGGGAGACAGGGGGGTCAATGAGCAGTTCTTC.

DNA for the CDR3: TGTGCCAGCAGCCCAGGAAGCGGGAGGACCCAAGAGACCCAGTACTTC. Encoded protein: CASSPGSGRTQETQYF. This chain connects TRBV5-8 to TRBJ2-5; 9 bases are shared with TRBD2. V dropped 4 bases and J dropped 1; count of bases not matched to a gene: 8. Germline CDR1 is SGHTS and CDR2 is YDEGEE. The CDR3 totals 16 residues.

The genes are TRBV3-1 and TRBJ1-1; D gene ambiguous. The CDR3 length is 13 residues. V lost 4 bases and J 11 bases, leaving 17 bases between the germline ends. Germline V gives CDR1 LGHDT, CDR2 YNNKEL (reference sequence). The chain's CDR3 is CASSPQVGLDAFF. The CDR3 region has the DNA TGTGCCAGCAGCCCCCAGGTAGGGTTGGATGCTTTCTTT. The whole variable domain, filled in from reference TRBV3-1 and TRBJ1-1, reads DTAVSQTPKYLVTQMGNDKSIKCEQNLGHDTMYWYKQDSKKFLKIMFSYNNKELIINETVPNRFSPKSPDKAHLNLHINSLELGDSAVYFCASSPQVGLDAFFGQGTRLTVV.

The sample holds one count of this clonotype. The chain uses TRBV6-5 and TRBJ2-7; D gene unclear. Trimming shortened V by 2 bases and J by 0 bases, and 8 bases separated the two germline ends. This CDR3 has 14 amino acids. Per the germline V gene, CDR1 is MNHEY and CDR2 is SVGAGI. The CDR3 region has the DNA TGTGCCAGCAGTTACAACAGCCACTCCTACGAGCAGTACTTC. This translates into CASSYNSHSYEQYF.

J is TRBJ2-7 and V is TRBV7-8, with a tentative D call TRBD2 (6 bases). The CDR3 contains 14 residues. Germline V gene lookup returns CDR1 SGHVS and CDR2 FQNEAQ. V was cut by 5 bases and J by 2 bases, with 13 bases left in between. The DNA of the CDR3 is TGTGCCAGCAGCCAGCTAGCGTTACCCTACGAGCAGTACTTC. Translation: CASSQLALPYEQYF. Based on the CDR3 plus reference TRBV7-8 and TRBJ2-7, the full variable domain is GAGVSQSPRYKVAKRGQDVALRCDPISGHVSLFWYQQALGQGPEFLTYFQNEAQLDKSGLPSDRFFAERPEGSVSTLKIQRTQQEDSAVYLCASSQLALPYEQYFGPGTRLTVT.

The V and J genes are TRBV5-7 and TRBJ2-7; D remains unclear. TRBV5-7 counts as an open reading frame of uncertain function. The CDR3 extends over 16 amino acids. Trimming left V 1 base short and J 4 bases short, with 18 bases between. As DNA, the CDR3 is TGTGCCAGCAGCTTGATGAGGACCACCCGATCTTACGAGCAGTACTTC. Protein: CASSLMRTTRSYEQYF.

The V gene is TRBV7-2, the J gene TRBJ1-2; a weak D match, TRBD1 (6 bases). Germline CDR1 is SGHTA and CDR2 is FQGNSA. V dropped 2 bases and J dropped 2 bases, with 12 bases sitting between them. CDR3 size: 15 residues. The CDR3, as DNA: TGTGCCAGCAGCTTACCAGGGGCCCGGAACTATGGCTACACCTTC. This codes for CASSLPGARNYGYTF.

The chain couples TRBV7-9 to TRBJ2-3; D call uncertain. CDR3 length equals 17 residues. The germline V gene has CDR1 SEHNR and CDR2 FQNEAQ (reference sequence). Between the trimmed V and J ends, which lost 5 bases and 3 bases, there was a span of 21 bases. CDR3: CASSVGFPGFGTDTQYF. The CDR3 bases are TGTGCCAGCAGCGTAGGGTTCCCGGGTTTCGGGACAGATACGCAGTATTTT.

V and J are TRBV6-2 or TRBV6-3 and TRBJ1-5, with 7 bases that match TRBD1. Unmatched junction bases numbered 7, after V lost 6 bases and J lost 2 bases. The CDR3 totals 15 residues. The germline gives CDR1 MNHEY, CDR2 SVGEGT. CDR3 coding DNA: TGTGCCAGCAGACCCGGACAGGCTCGCAATCAGCCCCAGCATTTT. It codes for CASRPGQARNQPQHF.

The CDR3 is CASSYWTSGARPGETQYF. The CDR3 nucleotides are TGTGCCAGCAGCTACTGGACCAGCGGGGCCCGCCCCGGGGAGACCCAGTACTTC. The chain is built from TRBV5-6 and TRBJ2-5; 7 bases are a match to TRBD2. CDR1 is SGHDT, CDR2 YYEEEE, per germline. J gave up 5 bases and V 3 bases, and 19 bases lay outside the gene matches. The CDR3 totals 18 residues.

This chain uses TRBV3-1 with TRBJ2-3; no reliable D call. The length of the CDR3 is 15 residues. Germline-derived CDR1 and CDR2 are LGHDT and YNNKEL (reference sequence). The V and J ends lost 0 bases and 7 bases respectively, with 14 bases between them. DNA for the CDR3: TGTGCCAGCAGCCAAGAGGTATCAAGAGAGAATACGCAGTATTTT. Translation: CASSQEVSRENTQYF.

This clonotype was recorded only once. CDR3: CSALAGGAIQYF. The CDR3 nucleotides read TGCAGTGCTTTGGCGGGAGGGGCCATTCAGTACTTC. This rearrangement joins TRBV20-1 to TRBJ2-4; 9 bases are shared with TRBD2. The CDR3 totals 12 residues. Per the germline V gene, CDR1 is DFQATT and CDR2 is SNEGSKA (reference sequence). Trimming cost V 5 bases and J 9 bases; bases outside gene matches: 5.